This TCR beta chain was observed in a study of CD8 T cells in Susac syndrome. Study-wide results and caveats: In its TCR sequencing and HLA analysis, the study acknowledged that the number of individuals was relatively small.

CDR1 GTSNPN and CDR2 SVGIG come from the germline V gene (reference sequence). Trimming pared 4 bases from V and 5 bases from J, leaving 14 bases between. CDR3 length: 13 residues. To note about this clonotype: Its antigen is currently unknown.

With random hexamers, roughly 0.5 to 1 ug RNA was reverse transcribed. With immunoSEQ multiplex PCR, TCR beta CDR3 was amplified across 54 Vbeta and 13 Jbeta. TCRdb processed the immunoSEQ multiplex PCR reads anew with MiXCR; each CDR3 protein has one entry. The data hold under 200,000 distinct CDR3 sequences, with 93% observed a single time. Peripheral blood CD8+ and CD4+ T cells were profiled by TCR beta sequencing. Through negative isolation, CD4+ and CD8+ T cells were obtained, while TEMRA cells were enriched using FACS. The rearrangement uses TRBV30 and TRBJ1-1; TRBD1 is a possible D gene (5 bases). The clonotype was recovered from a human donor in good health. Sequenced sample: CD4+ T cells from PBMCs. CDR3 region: CAWMGEGRTEAFF. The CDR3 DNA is TGTGCCTGGATGGGGGAGGGGCGGACTGAAGCTTTCTTT.